This is a list of T cell receptor beta chains from one sample in a study of blood T cell repertoires in COVID-19. Assay used: immunoSEQ multiplex PCR; TCRdb lists only in-frame clones, some missing. This sample has approximately 110,000 clones, with around nine tenths found just once. What was sequenced was peripheral blood. The receptors originated from a woman aged 70 to 79 who had recovered from COVID-19. Both conserved end residues are part of each CDR3. The D gene is left open where the match is weak. Not all rows give a size; the values are once, few, many and, for expanded clones, a class.

clone_size | d_call | j_call | v_call | cdr3_nt | cdr3_aa
few | TRBD1 | TRBJ1-2 | TRBV5-1 | TGCGCCAGCAGAACCATGGACAGGGGAAACTATGGCTACACCTTC | CASRTMDRGNYGYTF
. | . | TRBJ1-1 | TRBV7-3 | TGTGCCAGCAGCCCGACGGGGGGCGGGGGCACTGAAGCTTTCTTT | CASSPTGGGGTEAFF
. | . | TRBJ1-2 | TRBV29-1 | TGCAGCGTTGAAGTAACCCAGCGTCACTATGGCTACACCTTC | CSVEVTQRHYGYTF
few | TRBD2 | TRBJ2-2 | TRBV6-4 | TGTGCCAGCAGTGAAGCGGGGGACACCGGGGAGCTGTTTTTT | CASSEAGDTGELFF
. | . | TRBJ1-3 | TRBV29-1 | TGCAGCGGCCGCATCGGCTCTGGAAACACCATATATTTT | CSGRIGSGNTIYF
. | . | TRBJ2-7 | TRBV15 | TGTGCCACCAGCCCTCCCCCGAGGTTTTCCGAGCAGTACTTC | CATSPPPRFSEQYF
once | . | TRBJ1-2 | TRBV4-3 | TGCGCCAGCAGCCAAGGTTCCCTTCGGGGGAACTATGGCTACACCTTC | CASSQGSLRGNYGYTF
. | . | TRBJ2-7 | TRBV14 | TGTGCCAGCAGCCAGTCCCACGGGACAAGGATCTCCTACGAGCAGTACTTC | CASSQSHGTRISYEQYF
. | TRBD1 | TRBJ1-3 | TRBV9 | TGTGCCAGCAGCCTCGAGGGGGCCTCTGGAAACACCATATATTTT | CASSLEGASGNTIYF
once | TRBD1 | TRBJ2-7 | TRBV27 | TGTGCCAGCAGTAGCTATAGAACAGGGGGGAACGAGCAGTACTTC | CASSSYRTGGNEQYF
. | TRBD2 | TRBJ2-3 | TRBV5-4 | TGTGCCAGCAGCTTTAGCGGGCGGGGGAGGCCAGATACGCAGTATTTT | CASSFSGRGRPDTQYF
. | TRBD2 | TRBJ2-7 | TRBV29-1 | TGCAGCGTCGCCGGGACTAGCGACCACTACGAGCAGTACTTC | CSVAGTSDHYEQYF
. | . | TRBJ2-2 | TRBV27 | TGTGCCAGCAGTTCGTACAGGGAGTACGGGGAGCTGTTTTTT | CASSSYREYGELFF
. | TRBD2 | TRBJ2-1 | TRBV5-1 | TGCGCCAGCAGCGGGACTAGCGGGTACAATGAGCAGTTCTTC | CASSGTSGYNEQFF
. | TRBD2 | TRBJ2-5 | TRBV28 | TGTGCCAGCAGTTTAATTGGCGGGAGGTCGGGAGAGACCCAGTACTTC | CASSLIGGRSGETQYF
few | TRBD1 | TRBJ2-7 | TRBV28 | TGTGCCAGCAGTCCCAACCCAGGACAGGGAACATACGAGCAGTACTTC | CASSPNPGQGTYEQYF
. | TRBD1 | TRBJ1-5 | TRBV7-2 | TGTGCCAGCAGCCAGAGGACAGGGGCGAATCAGCCCCAGCATTTT | CASSQRTGANQPQHF
. | TRBD2 | TRBJ2-7 | TRBV28 | TGTGCCAGCAGGCTTGTAGCGGGTCGAGCTTACGAGCAGTACTTC | CASRLVAGRAYEQYF
. | . | TRBJ1-6 | TRBV5-1 | TGCGCCAGCAGCCCCCAGTACGGGGTTGATTCACCCCTCCACTTT | CASSPQYGVDSPLHF
. | . | TRBJ1-1 | TRBV5-4 | TGTGCCAGCAGCTTGTGGCAGTCAAACACTGAAGCTTTCTTT | CASSLWQSNTEAFF
. | . | TRBJ2-3 | TRBV12-3/TRBV12-4 | TGTGCCAGCAGTTTCCCTAGGGATACGCAGTATTTT | CASSFPRDTQYF
. | . | TRBJ2-2 | TRBV10-3 | TGTGCCATCAGTGAGTTTGAGGGAGCCGGGGAGCTGTTTTTT | CAISEFEGAGELFF
. | TRBD2 | TRBJ2-2 | TRBV6-6 | TGTGCCAGCAGTTACTCGGTGGGAGGGAAAACCGGGGAGCTGTTTTTT | CASSYSVGGKTGELFF
once | . | TRBJ1-2 | TRBV12-3/TRBV12-4 | TGTGCCAGCAGTTTCCCACGGAGCGGCTACACCTTC | CASSFPRSGYTF
. | . | TRBJ1-1 | TRBV7-3 | TGTGCCAGCAAATTAGGAGGGGCCGGAACTGAAGCTTTCTTT | CASKLGGAGTEAFF
. | TRBD1 | TRBJ1-1 | TRBV7-9 | TGTGCCAGCAGTCGACCCGGGACAGGGGTAGTTGAAGCTTTCTTT | CASSRPGTGVVEAFF
. | . | TRBJ1-4 | TRBV5-1 | TGCGCCAGCAGGGCGGCCCCGGGCAGGGATGAAAAACTGTTTTTT | CASRAAPGRDEKLFF
. | TRBD1 | TRBJ2-2 | TRBV29-1 | TGCAGCTCTCGGACAGGGGGCGGGGAGCTGTTTTTT | CSSRTGGGELFF
. | TRBD1 | TRBJ1-2 | TRBV3-1/TRBV3-2 | TGTGCCAGCCACCCCCGACAGGGCGCTAACTATGGCTACACCTTC | CASHPRQGANYGYTF
once | TRBD1 | TRBJ1-1 | TRBV19 | TGTGCCAGTAGTCCGACAGGGAGGAACACTGAAGCTTTCTTT | CASSPTGRNTEAFF
. | TRBD2 | TRBJ2-5 | TRBV3-1/TRBV3-2 | TGTGCCAGCAGCCAAGATGTCCCCAACAACGGGGGGAAGATCGAGACCCAGTACTTC | CASSQDVPNNGGKIETQYF